A selection of T cell receptor beta chains follows, all from one sample in a study of blood T cell repertoires in COVID-19. This table comes from immunoSEQ multiplex PCR, and its TCRdb copy is limited to in-frame clones, with some not included. The sample lists under 400,000 clones; around 87% were seen once. The sample taken for sequencing was peripheral blood. All receptors derive from a woman younger than 45 with COVID-19, enrolled during active disease. Each CDR3 is given with its conserved first and last residue. D genes are given only for firm matches. Only some rows state a clone size, as once, few, many or a class for expanded clones.

abundance,j_gene,v_gene,d_gene,CDR3nt,CDR3aa
NA,TRBJ2-5,TRBV30,TRBD1,TGTGCCTGGAGTCTTGGACAGGAAGAGACCCAGTACTTC,CAWSLGQEETQYF
NA,TRBJ2-2,TRBV18,NA,TGTGCCAGCGCTTTAAGGGGGACCGGGGAGCTGTTTTTT,CASALRGTGELFF
NA,TRBJ2-4,TRBV19,NA,TGTGCCAGTAGTATCGGAGGGAGAGCCAAAAACATTCAGTACTTC,CASSIGGRAKNIQYF
NA,TRBJ1-1,TRBV11-1,NA,TGTGCCAGCAGCCTGGGCGGGGGAAATTCTGAAGCTTTCTTT,CASSLGGGNSEAFF
NA,TRBJ1-5,TRBV4-1,NA,TGCGCCAGCAGCCAACACTTAAGGGGGGGTCAGCCCCAGCATTTT,CASSQHLRGGQPQHF
NA,TRBJ2-7,TRBV9,NA,TGTGCCAGCAGCGTGACTAGCTCCTACGAGCAGTACTTC,CASSVTSSYEQYF
NA,TRBJ1-3,TRBV5-4,NA,TGTGCCAGCAGCCGGGGCAGGGGACGGGACACCATATATTTT,CASSRGRGRDTIYF
NA,TRBJ2-5,TRBV9,NA,TGTGCCAGCAGCGTCCTAGACGGTGCGTGGGAGACCCAGTACTTC,CASSVLDGAWETQYF
NA,TRBJ1-1,TRBV27,NA,TGTGCCAGCAGCGCACGAACAGGGTATACTGAAGCTTTCTTT,CASSARTGYTEAFF
NA,TRBJ1-5,TRBV24-1,TRBD1,TGTGCCACCAGTGATGCGGGACAGGGGGCGAGTCAGCCCCAGCATTTT,CATSDAGQGASQPQHF
NA,TRBJ1-1,TRBV19,NA,TGTGCCAGTAGTACGATCACCCAGGGCGCTGAAGCTTTCTTT,CASSTITQGAEAFF
once,TRBJ2-1,TRBV9,TRBD1,TGTGCCAGCAGCGTAGTTGGGACAGGTGAGCAGTTCTTC,CASSVVGTGEQFF
NA,TRBJ1-2,TRBV28,NA,TGTGCCAGCAGTTACCCCCCGGATGGCTACACCTTC,CASSYPPDGYTF
NA,TRBJ2-3,TRBV12-2,NA,TGTGCAAGTCGCTTAACTAGCGGGAGTTCAGATACGCAGTATTTT,CASRLTSGSSDTQYF
NA,TRBJ2-2,TRBV19,NA,TGTGCCAGTAGTGTTAGACAGATCCACGGGGAGCTGTTTTTT,CASSVRQIHGELFF
NA,TRBJ2-7,TRBV5-4,NA,TGTGCCAGCAGCTTGTCGGGGTACGAGCAGTACTTC,CASSLSGYEQYF
NA,TRBJ2-7,TRBV6-5,NA,TGTGCCAGCAGTCATCCGGGAGAGAGCTCCTACGAGCAGTACTTC,CASSHPGESSYEQYF
NA,TRBJ1-5,TRBV18,TRBD1,TGTGCCAGCTCACCGGTCAGGACAGGGCTCGGTCAGCCCCAGCATTTT,CASSPVRTGLGQPQHF
NA,TRBJ1-6,TRBV25-1,TRBD1,TGTGCCAGCACTGGACAGGGGGTCTCACCCCTCCACTTT,CASTGQGVSPLHF
NA,TRBJ2-7,TRBV5-1,NA,TGCGCCAGCAGCTTGGTCGGGATGAACTTCGAGCAGTACTTC,CASSLVGMNFEQYF
NA,TRBJ1-4,TRBV2,TRBD1,TGTGCCAGCAGTGAAGCGAGGACAGGGGTGTTTTTT,CASSEARTGVFF
NA,TRBJ2-7,TRBV5-1,TRBD1,TGCGCCAGCAGCTCTCTTCCGGTGGGACAGGGGGCTTACGAGCAGTACTTC,CASSSLPVGQGAYEQYF
NA,TRBJ2-2,TRBV28,NA,TGTGCCAGCAGCCCCCTCACCGGGGAGCTGTTTTTT,CASSPLTGELFF
NA,TRBJ2-1,TRBV30,TRBD2,TGTGCCTGGAGTTCGGCGGGAGGGCCTGTGGTTGAGCAGTTCTTC,CAWSSAGGPVVEQFF
once,TRBJ1-2,TRBV18,NA,TGTGCCAGCGACACGGGAGAGGGAGCCTTCTATGGCTACACCTTC,CASDTGEGAFYGYTF
NA,TRBJ2-3,TRBV4-1,NA,TGCGCCAGCAGCCAAGATCCAGCGGGCGCAGATACGCAGTATTTT,CASSQDPAGADTQYF
NA,TRBJ2-2,TRBV12-3/TRBV12-4,NA,TGTGCCAGCAGTTTTACCAGGACCGGGGAGCTGTTTTTT,CASSFTRTGELFF
NA,TRBJ2-2,TRBV5-1,NA,TGCGCCAGCAGCTTGTCTACCGGGGAGCTGTTTTTT,CASSLSTGELFF
NA,TRBJ2-3,TRBV4-1,NA,TGCGCCAGCAGCTCAGGGGTGTCGAGCACAGATACGCAGTATTTT,CASSSGVSSTDTQYF
NA,TRBJ2-5,TRBV5-1,TRBD1,TGCGCCAGCAGCTTGGCCATTACAGGGGGCAGTGGGGAGACCCAGTACTTC,CASSLAITGGSGETQYF
few,TRBJ2-7,TRBV4-1,TRBD1,TGCGCCAGCAGCCGACCGACAGGGCCCTACGAGCAGTACTTC,CASSRPTGPYEQYF
NA,TRBJ1-5,TRBV6-5,NA,TGTGCCAGCAGTTACGTGCCAGATCGCAATCAGCCCCAGCATTTT,CASSYVPDRNQPQHF
once,TRBJ2-2,TRBV19,NA,TGTGCCAGTGGAGGACGGAGGATTGGAAACACCGGGGAGCTGTTTTTT,CASGGRRIGNTGELFF
NA,TRBJ1-6,TRBV2,NA,TGTGCCAGCAGTGGCAGGATAGGAAATTCACCCCTCCACTTT,CASSGRIGNSPLHF
few,TRBJ1-1,TRBV5-1,NA,TGCGCCAGCAGCTTGGTATCGAACACTGAAGCTTTCTTT,CASSLVSNTEAFF
NA,TRBJ2-7,TRBV11-2,TRBD1,TGTGCCAGCAGCTCACCAGGTCACAGGGGGCGCGACGAGCAGTACTTC,CASSSPGHRGRDEQYF
once,TRBJ2-7,TRBV7-9,NA,TGTGCCAGCGGGGCGACGGGAGTGGGCGAGCAGTACTTC,CASGATGVGEQYF
NA,TRBJ2-6,TRBV5-1,NA,TGCGCCAGCAGCCCGGTGTTGAGCTCTGGGGCCAACGTCCTGACTTTC,CASSPVLSSGANVLTF
NA,TRBJ1-5,TRBV6-6,NA,TGTGCCAGCAGTTTAGTGGTCCTAACGGGCAATCAGCCCCAGCATTTT,CASSLVVLTGNQPQHF
NA,TRBJ2-5,TRBV7-9,TRBD2,TGTGCCAGCAGCTTTTTTGGACTAGCGGGCAGAGAGACCCAGTACTTC,CASSFFGLAGRETQYF
NA,TRBJ2-7,TRBV25-1,TRBD2,TGTGCCAGCCCCCGCGGGACTAGCGGGAGATACGAGCAGTACTTC,CASPRGTSGRYEQYF
NA,TRBJ2-2,TRBV5-4,TRBD2,TGTGCCAGCAGCTTACTAGCGGGAGGTCGGACCGGGGAGCTGTTTTTT,CASSLLAGGRTGELFF
NA,TRBJ2-1,TRBV28,TRBD1,TGTGCCAGCAGCCGGCCGGGACAGGGGCTAAATGAGCAGTTCTTC,CASSRPGQGLNEQFF